These T cell receptor beta chains were read from a single sample in a study of CD8 T cells in Susac syndrome. TCRdb reprocessed the immunoSEQ multiplex PCR reads via MiXCR and lists one record per CDR3 protein. This table holds approximately 160,000 distinct CDR3 sequences, 93% found once. The sequencing input was CD4+ T cells from PBMCs. These receptors came from a human donor with multiple sclerosis. Both conserved end residues are part of each CDR3. A D gene is named only where the DNA matches it firmly. The size of a clone is reported for some rows only, either as once, few or many, or as a class for expanded clones.

size	V	J	D	DNA	CDR3
NA	TRBV18	TRBJ2-6	NA	TGTGCCAGCTCACCATTTTCGGCCTCTGGGGCCAACGTCCTGACTTTC	CASSPFSASGANVLTF
NA	TRBV12-3/TRBV12-4	TRBJ2-7	TRBD1	TGTGCCAGCAGTTATTTAGGGGGCCACGAGCAGTACTTC	CASSYLGGHEQYF
few	TRBV7-3	TRBJ1-5	NA	TGTGCCAGCAGCGAGAGGGCAGGGCAGCCCCAGCATTTT	CASSERAGQPQHF
NA	TRBV20-1	TRBJ2-7	NA	TGCAGTGCTAGAGTCCCCGGGGCTAGCCGCGAGCAGTACTTC	CSARVPGASREQYF
NA	TRBV18	TRBJ2-7	NA	TGTGCCAGCTCACCAAGGGGACTTAGCTCCTACGAGCAGTACTTC	CASSPRGLSSYEQYF
NA	TRBV29-1	TRBJ1-1	NA	TGCAGCGCTGGGGGGATGAACACTGAAGCTTTCTTT	CSAGGMNTEAFF
NA	TRBV18	TRBJ1-1	NA	TGTGCCAGCTCAGGGACTATTAACACTGAAGCTTTCTTT	CASSGTINTEAFF
NA	TRBV18	TRBJ1-5	NA	TGTGCCAGCTCACCCCAGTATGCTGATCGGCCCCAGCATTTT	CASSPQYADRPQHF
NA	TRBV18	TRBJ2-7	NA	TGTGCCAGCAACACTGGGGGGACCTACGAGCAGTACTTC	CASNTGGTYEQYF
NA	TRBV12-3/TRBV12-4	TRBJ1-5	NA	TGTGCCAGCAGGCACTCCGGGGGGGCTGGGACTCAGCCCCAGCATTTT	CASRHSGGAGTQPQHF
NA	TRBV30	TRBJ2-7	NA	TGTGCCTTCACGGGGGGCACCTACGAGCAGTACTTC	CAFTGGTYEQYF
NA	TRBV2	TRBJ2-7	TRBD1	TGTGCCAGCAGATCGGGACAGGGGGCGTCTCAGTACTTC	CASRSGQGASQYF
NA	TRBV6-2/TRBV6-3	TRBJ2-1	TRBD2	TGTGCCAGCAGTTTTGGGGGGGGGACTATCCACAATGAGCAGTTCTTC	CASSFGGGTIHNEQFF
NA	TRBV5-4	TRBJ2-2	NA	TGTGCCAGCAGCTTGGCTACCGGCGGGGAGCTGTTTTTT	CASSLATGGELFF
NA	TRBV19	TRBJ2-6	NA	TGTGCCAGTAGTAGTCCGGGGAAGAACTCTGGGGCCAACGTCCTGACTTTC	CASSSPGKNSGANVLTF
NA	TRBV2	TRBJ2-7	NA	TGTGCCAGCAGTACATCGGCCCCTAGGGGTGTCAACGAGCAGTACTTC	CASSTSAPRGVNEQYF
NA	TRBV5-6	TRBJ1-2	NA	TGTGCCAGCAGCCTGCCCGGGATCCTCTATGGCTACACCTTC	CASSLPGILYGYTF
NA	TRBV3-1	TRBJ1-4	NA	TGTGCCAGCAGCCACAGGTCGTTACGACAGAGGAATGAAAAACTGTTTTTT	CASSHRSLRQRNEKLFF
NA	TRBV20-1	TRBJ1-4	TRBD1	TGCAGTGGGCAACAGGGGTTTGATGAAAAACTGTTTTTT	CSGQQGFDEKLFF
NA	TRBV10-3	TRBJ2-1	NA	TGTGCCATCAGTGAGTCGACCTACCTCTCGGCCAATGAGCAGTTCTTC	CAISESTYLSANEQFF
once	TRBV29-1	TRBJ2-1	TRBD2	TGCAGCGTTGAAGATCCACGGGACTACCCCATGCAGTTCTTC	CSVEDPRDYPMQFF
NA	TRBV25-1	TRBJ2-1	TRBD1	TGTGCCAGCAAAAGACAGGGGGGGAATGAGCAGTTCTTC	CASKRQGGNEQFF
NA	TRBV5-4	TRBJ1-1	NA	TGTGCCAGCAGCTCCCAGACAGCCAACACTGAAGCTTTCTTT	CASSSQTANTEAFF
NA	TRBV5-1	TRBJ1-1	TRBD1	TGCGCCAGCAGCTTAAACAGGGGGCGGGAAGCTTTCTTT	CASSLNRGREAFF
NA	TRBV4-1	TRBJ2-7	NA	TGCGCCAGCAGCCAACGACCGCGGGTTGAGTCCGACGAGCAGTACTTC	CASSQRPRVESDEQYF
NA	TRBV6-1	TRBJ1-5	NA	TGTGCCAGCAGGAGTGGGGGCGCAGGCAATCAGCCCCAGCATTTT	CASRSGGAGNQPQHF
NA	TRBV28	TRBJ2-5	TRBD1	TGTGCCAGCAGTTCAGCCGGACAGGGGGCCCGAGAGACCCAGTACTTC	CASSSAGQGARETQYF
NA	TRBV20-1	TRBJ2-5	NA	TGCAGTGCTAGACAGGGGAAGGAGACCCAGTACTTC	CSARQGKETQYF
once	TRBV2	TRBJ1-1	NA	TGTGCCAGCATTCCTTTCGGGGCAGTCACTGAAGCTTTCTTT	CASIPFGAVTEAFF
NA	TRBV7-2	TRBJ2-1	NA	TGTACCAGCAGCCCGGAGCTAGGTCTCAATGAGCAGTTCTTC	CTSSPELGLNEQFF
NA	TRBV4-1	TRBJ2-1	TRBD2	TGCGCCAGCTCCCTAGGTGGGAGGGCCGTCGACGGGCAGTTCTTC	CASSLGGRAVDGQFF
NA	TRBV23-1	TRBJ2-7	NA	TGCGCCAGCAGTCCTCGACAGGAAGAGTGCTACGAGCAGTACTTC	CASSPRQEECYEQYF
NA	TRBV5-1	TRBJ2-2	TRBD1	TGCGCCAGCAGCTTGGCATCCCGGACAGGGGGGCCCGGGGAGCTGTTTTTT	CASSLASRTGGPGELFF
NA	TRBV19	TRBJ2-1	TRBD1	TGTGCCAGTAGGATGACAGGGGGCCGTGAGCAGTTCTTC	CASRMTGGREQFF
NA	TRBV19	TRBJ2-3	NA	TGTGCCAGTAGTACAGGGACACGCACAGATACGCAGTATTTT	CASSTGTRTDTQYF
NA	TRBV20-1	TRBJ2-2	NA	TGCAGTGCAAAGAAACTAGATAACACCGGGGAGCTGTTTTTT	CSAKKLDNTGELFF
NA	TRBV13	TRBJ1-4	TRBD1	TGTGCCAGCAGCAACTTTAGGACAGGGGACGAAAAACTGTTTTTT	CASSNFRTGDEKLFF